The clone carrying this TCR beta chain came up once. Trimming removed 4 bases from V and 4 bases from J; junction bases left unmatched: 5. CDR1 and CDR2 from the germline V gene are SQVTM and ANQGSEA. The CDR3 runs 13 residues. The entry originates in a study of CD8 T cells in Susac syndrome. Roughly 0.5 to 1 ug RNA was reverse transcribed with random hexamers. Multiplex PCR with immunoSEQ amplified the TCR beta CDR3 across 54 Vbeta and 13 Jbeta. Via MiXCR, TCRdb re-called the immunoSEQ multiplex PCR reads, giving one row per CDR3 protein. The data hold some 200,000 distinct CDR3 sequences, with 90% to 95% observed a single time.

The clonotype originates from a human donor with multiple sclerosis. The sample comprised CD4+ T cells from PBMCs. The chain has TRBV29-1 and TRBJ1-1, with TRBD1 matching over 8 bases. The CDR3 sequence: CSVGTGLFTEAFF. DNA of the CDR3: TGCAGCGTTGGGACAGGGTTATTCACTGAAGCTTTCTTT. The full variable domain, rest sourced from reference TRBV29-1 and TRBJ1-1, is SAVISQKPSRDICQRGTSLTIQCQVDSQVTMMFWYRQQPGQSLTLIATANQGSEATYESGFVIDKFPISRPNLTFSTLTVSNMSPEDSSIYLCSVGTGLFTEAFFGQGTRLTVV.